What follows describes a single TCR beta chain. The protocol was immunoSEQ multiplex PCR, while the TCRdb copy is restricted to in-frame clones and leaves out a portion. The table includes about 81,000 clones, about 81% detected once. The sample is drawn from a study of technical replicates of blood from a handful of donors. The receptor was derived from a human donor in good health. Some clones in this sample may be carry-over from other donors' samples. Material: PBMCs.

For the CDR3, the DNA is TGCGCCAGCAGGGACAGGGGTGACGAGCAGTACTTC. Protein: CASRDRGDEQYF. The gene calls are TRBV5-1 and TRBJ2-7, with 9 bases identical to TRBD1. The CDR3 is 12 amino acids. Trimming took 5 bases from V and 5 from J; bases not matched to a gene: 2. Germline-derived CDR1 and CDR2 are SGHRS and YFSETQ.